These 13 T cell receptor beta chains came from one sample sequenced in a study of CD8 T cells in Susac syndrome. When the RNA was reverse transcribed, random hexamers were used with an input of 0.5 to 1 ug. TCRdb called the immunoSEQ multiplex PCR reads again in MiXCR, with one record for every CDR3 protein. This sample has 130,000 to 150,000 distinct CDR3 sequences, with 90% to 96% found just once. Sequencing used CD4+ T cells from PBMCs. The receptors stem from a human donor with Susac syndrome.

The chain links TRBV29-1 to TRBJ1-1, with a weak D call TRBD1 (6 bases). CDR1 and CDR2 from the germline V gene are SQVTM and ANQGSEA. The CDR3 is made up of 14 amino acids. Trimming cost V 6 bases and J 5 bases, with 19 bases left between them. The CDR3 is CSVELAGATTEAFF. CDR3 DNA: TGCAGCGTCGAGCTTGCGGGGGCGACTACTGAAGCTTTCTTT.

The chain joins TRBV5-1 to TRBJ2-5, with TRBD2 identical over 14 bases. The CDR3 contains 17 residues. With 4 bases clipped from V and 4 bases from J, the junction kept 9 bases outside the gene matches. Germline loops: CDR1 SGHRS, CDR2 YFSETQ. CDR3 loop: CASSLGTSGGMSETQYF. CDR3 sequence (DNA): TGCGCCAGCAGCCTCGGGACTAGCGGGGGTATGTCAGAGACCCAGTACTTC.

This clonotype was counted once. The chain is built from TRBV5-4 and TRBJ2-5, with 10 bases aligning to TRBD2. Looked up from germline, CDR1 is SGHNT and CDR2 is YYREEE (reference sequence). The length of the CDR3 is 15 residues. V shed 0 bases and J 5 bases; nucleotides not matched to a gene: 4. In DNA, the CDR3 is TGTGCCAGCAGCTTGGAGCGGGGGGGCGGTGAGACCCAGTACTTC. It encodes CASSLERGGGETQYF. Full variable domain (outside the CDR3, taken from reference TRBV5-4 and TRBJ2-5): ETGVTQSPTHLIKTRGQQVTLRCSSQSGHNTVSWYQQALGQGPQFIFQYYREEENGRGNFPPRFSGLQFPNYSSELNVNALELDDSALYLCASSLERGGGETQYFGPGTRLLVL.

The genes are TRBV11-2 and TRBJ2-6; no clear D gene. Germline V gene sequence: CDR1 SGHAT, CDR2 FQNNGV. Between the trimmed V and J ends, which lost 4 bases and 0 bases, there was a span of 10 bases. The CDR3 loop spans 16 amino acids. In nucleotides, the CDR3 is TGTGCCAGCAGCTCTCAGTTGATCTCTGGGGCCAACGTCCTGACTTTC. This sequence encodes CASSSQLISGANVLTF.

The CDR3 nucleotides are TGTGCCAGCAGCCAACTGATGGGGACAGGGGAAGCTTTCTTT. Translation gives CASSQLMGTGEAFF. V is TRBV3-1 and J is TRBJ1-1, with 9 nucleotides matching TRBD1. From germline, CDR1 is LGHDT and CDR2 YNNKEL (reference sequence). The ends lost 2 bases at V and 8 bases at J; junction bases unmatched: 6. The CDR3 spans 14 residues.

This clonotype was seen once. The chain combines TRBV28 with TRBJ2-7, with 9 bases lining up with TRBD1. Germline trimming cut 5 bases from V and 6 bases from J; bases unmatched to any gene: 8. CDR1 is MDHEN, CDR2 SYDVKM, per germline. The CDR3 loop spans 14 amino acids. Written as DNA, the CDR3 is TGTGCCAGCAGTCCACCGGGACAGGGTACCGAGCAGTACTTC. As protein: CASSPPGQGTEQYF.

This chain's CDR3 is CASSLGTGAPLDAQFF. CDR3 DNA: TGTGCCAGCAGCTTAGGAACAGGGGCCCCCCTGGACGCGCAGTTCTTC. V is TRBV7-9 and J is TRBJ2-1; 7 bases align to TRBD1. This CDR3 comprises 16 residues. CDR1 and CDR2 from the germline V gene are SEHNR and FQNEAQ (reference sequence). With V trimmed by 1 base and J by 12 bases, 15 bases remained unmatched.

The chain couples TRBV6-6 to TRBJ1-5, with D tentatively TRBD1 (5 bases). Trimming cost V 0 bases and J 4 bases, with 10 bases left between them. The CDR3 loop spans 15 amino acids. Germline V gives CDR1 MNHNY, CDR2 SVGAGI (reference sequence). The CDR3 DNA sequence: TGTGCCAGCAGTTACTCGACGGGGGGGAATCAGCCCCAGCATTTT. Protein: CASSYSTGGNQPQHF.

The chain is built from TRBV11-2 and TRBJ2-7; D gene unclear. The CDR3 runs to 12 residues. Trimming pared 0 bases from V and 9 bases from J, leaving 9 bases between. Germline V lookup: CDR1 SGHAT, CDR2 FQNNGV. The CDR3 reads CASSLEGISQYF. CDR3 bases: TGTGCCAGCAGCTTAGAAGGTATATCGCAGTACTTC.

Concerning this clonotype: The junction does not match germline at one end; this may be a read error. The gene calls are TRBV7-9 and TRBJ2-1; 8 bases align to TRBD2. The CDR3 loop spans 13 amino acids. The germline V gene encodes CDR1 SEHNR and CDR2 FQNEAQ (reference sequence). The CDR3 spells CASSLATGERERF. CDR3 DNA sequence: TGTGCCAGCAGCTTAGCTACGGGCGAGCGGGAGCGATTC.

Details on this clonotype: A read error may produce the germline difference seen at one junction end. V is TRBV5-4 and J is TRBJ2-1; TRBD2 is a possible D gene (7 bases). This CDR3 spans 15 amino acids. Germline V CDR1 and CDR2: SGHNT, YYREEE (reference sequence). The CDR3 DNA reads as TGTGCCAGCAGAGTCGGCGGGGGCTCCTTCAATGAGCAGTTCTTC. Translated, it gives CASRVGGGSFNEQFF.

This clonotype was seen a single time. This chain's CDR3 is CASSKGTSYNEQFF. As DNA, the CDR3 is TGTGCCAGTAGTAAAGGGACTAGCTACAATGAGCAGTTCTTC. The chain couples TRBV19 to TRBJ2-1; 8 positions agree with TRBD2. V lost 4 bases to trimming and J lost 3 bases; unmatched junction nucleotides: 2. CDR1 and CDR2 (germline): LNHDA, SQIVND (reference sequence). CDR3 size: 14 residues.

J is TRBJ2-1 and V is TRBV20-1; 7 bases line up with TRBD2. V shed 2 bases, J shed 9 bases, and the junction held 7 bases outside the gene matches. Germline V lookup: CDR1 DFQATT, CDR2 SNEGSKA (reference sequence). The CDR3 runs to 13 residues. CDR3 nucleotide sequence: TGCAGTGCTAGATACCTACTAGCGACTGAGCAGTTCTTC. Residues: CSARYLLATEQFF.